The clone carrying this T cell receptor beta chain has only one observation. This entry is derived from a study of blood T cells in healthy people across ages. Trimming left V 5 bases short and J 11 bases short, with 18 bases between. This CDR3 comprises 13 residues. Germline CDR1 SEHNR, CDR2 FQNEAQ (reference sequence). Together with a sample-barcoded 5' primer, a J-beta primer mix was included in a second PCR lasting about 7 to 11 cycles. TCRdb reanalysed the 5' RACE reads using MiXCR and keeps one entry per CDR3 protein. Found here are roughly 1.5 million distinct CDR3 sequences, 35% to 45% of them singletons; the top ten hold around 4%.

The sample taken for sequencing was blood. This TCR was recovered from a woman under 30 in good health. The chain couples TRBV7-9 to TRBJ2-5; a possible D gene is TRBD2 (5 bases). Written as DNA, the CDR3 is TGTGCCAGCAGCCCTCCACAGCGGATGGAGCAGTACTTC. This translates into CASSPPQRMEQYF.